The 18 T cell receptor beta chains listed next were all sequenced from one sample in a study of cytomegalovirus exposure and HLA in healthy donors (dated by TCRdb to 2016 to 2017). Receptor amplification or capture employed the immunoSEQ multiplex PCR assay. The multiplex PCR relied on a mix of 60 forward primers for TCR Vbeta segments and 13 reverse primers for TCR Jbeta segments. This is the immuneACCESS table as TCRdb keeps it, with only in-frame sequences that have V and J called. A part of the clones is gone; compared with another copy, unresolved V genes explain less than half, and the rest is unexplained. This sample comprises around 110,000 clones, about 80% of them detected only once. Around 4.5% of the sample is in the top ten clones. The sample consisted of PBMCs. The receptors were sampled from a man aged 25-40 years in good health and CMV-seropositive.

The DNA for the CDR3 is TGTGCCAGCAGCGGCGGGCCTTTGACCTACAATGAGCAGTTCTTC. Protein product: CASSGGPLTYNEQFF. The chain combines TRBV2 with TRBJ2-1; D may be TRBD2 (5 bases). Trimming left V 6 bases short and J 2 bases short, with 14 bases between. The CDR3 spans 15 residues. Germline values: CDR1 SNHLY, CDR2 FYNNEI. Using reference TRBV2 and TRBJ2-1 for the parts outside the CDR3, the full variable domain is EPEVTQTPSHQVTQMGQEVILRCVPISNHLYFYWYRQILGQKVEFLVSFYNNEISEKSEIFDDQFSVERPDGSNFTLKIRSTKLEDSAMYFCASSGGPLTYNEQFFGPGTRLTVL.

The V call is TRBV6-5, the J call TRBJ1-5; D is perhaps TRBD1 (5 bases). The CDR3 runs to 15 residues. Trimming cost V 1 base and J 3 bases, with 10 bases left between them. CDR1 MNHEY and CDR2 SVGAGI come from the germline V gene. CDR3: CASSYYRGANQPQHF. Written as DNA, the CDR3 is TGTGCCAGCAGTTACTATCGCGGGGCCAATCAGCCCCAGCATTTT.

The rearrangement joins TRBV5-1 to TRBJ2-2; TRBD2 matches at 8 bases. Germline loops: CDR1 SGHRS, CDR2 YFSETQ. The CDR3 has 16 residues. V lost 2 bases and J lost 4; bases outside the gene matches: 7. The CDR3 loop reads CASSFRWAGGTGELFF. The DNA of the CDR3 is TGCGCCAGCAGCTTCCGCTGGGCGGGGGGCACCGGGGAGCTGTTTTTT.

This clone appeared a single time. The chain uses TRBV5-1 and TRBJ1-4; D unresolved. The CDR3 is 14 amino acids. V gave up 0 bases and J gave up 8 bases, with 11 bases separating them. The V gene's germline CDR1 is SGHRS and CDR2 YFSETQ. CDR3 loop: CASSLDRVGEKLFF. The CDR3 DNA reads as TGCGCCAGCAGCTTGGACCGGGTCGGGGAAAAACTGTTTTTT.

This clone was recorded only once. V is TRBV7-8 and J is TRBJ2-6; 8 bases agree with TRBD1. With 6 bases clipped from V and 4 bases from J, the junction kept 8 bases outside the gene matches. The CDR3 loop spans 16 amino acids. Germline V lookup: CDR1 SGHVS, CDR2 FQNEAQ. CDR3 coding DNA: TGTGCCAGCAGGCCGACAGGGGTGGGAGGGGCCAACGTCCTGACTTTC. Amino acid sequence: CASRPTGVGGANVLTF.

V usage is TRBV29-1 and J usage is TRBJ1-1; the D is unclear. Germline loops: CDR1 SQVTM, CDR2 ANQGSEA. V lost 1 base to trimming and J lost 2 bases, with 8 bases between them. This CDR3 region has 13 residues. CDR3 amino acids: CSVEATTNTEAFF. The CDR3 nucleotides read TGCAGCGTTGAAGCCACTACAAACACTGAAGCTTTCTTT. Full variable domain (remainder filled in from reference TRBV29-1 and TRBJ1-1): SAVISQKPSRDICQRGTSLTIQCQVDSQVTMMFWYRQQPGQSLTLIATANQGSEATYESGFVIDKFPISRPNLTFSTLTVSNMSPEDSSIYLCSVEATTNTEAFFGQGTRLTVV.

The CDR3 region has the DNA TGTGCCAGCAGTTTAACAGCTGGGTTGGTAGCTTTCTTT. Protein product: CASSLTAGLVAFF. J is TRBJ1-1 and V is TRBV28; no reliable D call. The CDR3 covers 13 residues. CDR1 is MDHEN, CDR2 SYDVKM, per germline. With 2 bases removed from V and 10 bases from J, the gap between germline ends came to 14 bases. The full variable domain, rest sourced from reference TRBV28 and TRBJ1-1, is DVKVTQSSRYLVKRTGEKVFLECVQDMDHENMFWYRQDPGLGLRLIYFSYDVKMKEKGDIPEGYSVSREKKERFSLILESASTNQTSMYLCASSLTAGLVAFFGQGTRLTVV.

V gene TRBV19 combines with J gene TRBJ1-4, with 7 positions matching TRBD1. J was trimmed by 6 bases and V by 4 bases; bases with no gene match: 5. The CDR3 has 14 amino acids. Germline V lookup: CDR1 LNHDA, CDR2 SQIVND (reference sequence). This CDR3 reads CASSRGGADEKLFF. Written as DNA, the CDR3 is TGTGCCAGTAGTAGAGGGGGCGCCGATGAAAAACTGTTTTTT.

The rearrangement links TRBV6-1 to TRBJ2-7; a possible D gene is TRBD1 (6 bases). Per the germline V gene, CDR1 is MNHNS and CDR2 is SASEGT. The CDR3 spans 14 residues. With 0 bases removed from V and 0 bases from J, the gap between germline ends came to 6 bases. The CDR3 reads CASSEADSSYEQYF. The CDR3 nucleotides are TGTGCCAGCAGTGAAGCGGACAGCTCCTACGAGCAGTACTTC.

The V call is TRBV6-1, the J call TRBJ2-7, with D unclear. V was pared by 3 bases and J by 9 bases, with 9 bases between. Germline lookup yields CDR1 MNHNS and CDR2 SASEGT. There are 11 residues in the CDR3. DNA of the CDR3: TGTGCCAGCAGTGAGTTCCCGCGGCAGTACTTC. This sequence encodes CASSEFPRQYF.

The chain carries TRBV7-3 and TRBJ2-2; D not certain. Germline V gene sequence: CDR1 SGHTA, CDR2 FQGTGA. The ends were cut back, 5 bases at V and 5 bases at J, with 15 bases in the middle. This CDR3 contains 15 residues. CDR3 sequence reads: CASSPGLYGTGELFF. The CDR3 DNA reads as TGTGCCAGCAGCCCAGGCCTATATGGGACCGGGGAGCTGTTTTTT.

V is TRBV29-1 and J is TRBJ2-5, with D possibly TRBD1 on 5 matching bases. The V end was cut by 6 bases, the J end by 1 base, with 9 bases between. Germline assignment: CDR1 SQVTM and CDR2 ANQGSEA. The CDR3 covers 12 residues. The CDR3 region is CSVFRGQETQYF. The CDR3 nucleotides read TGCAGCGTCTTTAGGGGCCAAGAGACCCAGTACTTC.

This clone was counted between two and nine times. V usage is TRBV14 and J usage is TRBJ1-2; tentative D call: TRBD1 (6 bases). Germline CDR1 is SGHDN and CDR2 is FVKESK. This CDR3 comprises 16 residues. V lost 1 base and J lost 4, with 16 bases in between. The CDR3 coding sequence is TGTGCCAGCAGCCAAGTGGGCGACAGGCGTTCCTATGGCTACACCTTC. As protein: CASSQVGDRRSYGYTF.

V usage is TRBV4-3 and J usage is TRBJ2-3; 7 bases map to TRBD2. V was pared by 4 bases and J by 2 bases, with 3 bases of the junction left unmatched. CDR1 LGHNA and CDR2 YSLEER come from the germline V gene. The CDR3 is made up of 14 amino acids. The CDR3 region is CASSRGGFTDTQYF. DNA for the CDR3: TGCGCCAGCAGCCGCGGGGGATTCACAGATACGCAGTATTTT.

The chain joins TRBV7-9 to TRBJ2-1; 14 nucleotides agree with TRBD2. This CDR3 has 19 residues. Germline-derived CDR1 and CDR2 are SEHNR and FQNEAQ (reference sequence). Unmatched junction bases numbered 7, after V lost 3 bases and J lost 0 bases. The CDR3 DNA is TGTGCCAGCAGCTTGAGGGGACTAGCGGGAGATATCTCCTACAATGAGCAGTTCTTC. As protein: CASSLRGLAGDISYNEQFF. The whole variable domain, filled in from reference TRBV7-9 and TRBJ2-1, reads DTGVSQNPRHKITKRGQNVTFRCDPISEHNRLYWYRQTLGQGPEFLTYFQNEAQLEKSRLLSDRFSAERPKGSFSTLEIQRTEQGDSAMYLCASSLRGLAGDISYNEQFFGPGTRLTVL.

CDR3 sequence reads: CASSPGQGFSAFF. CDR3 nucleotide sequence: TGTGCCAGCAGCCCTGGACAGGGCTTCAGTGCTTTCTTT. The rearrangement uses TRBV7-2 and TRBJ1-1; 8 positions agree with TRBD1. Germline CDR1 SGHTA, CDR2 FQGNSA. This CDR3 region has 13 residues. The V segment lost 5 bases and the J segment 11 bases; nucleotides outside the gene matches: 10.

This clone has a handful of counts. V usage is TRBV5-1 and J usage is TRBJ2-5, with TRBD1 matching 8 bases. CDR1 is SGHRS and CDR2 is YFSETQ in the germline V gene. The junction had 4 bases not matched to a gene; V was cut back by 0 bases and J by 6 bases. CDR3 length: 14 residues. CDR3 coding DNA: TGCGCCAGCAGCTTGGGTGGCAGGGGGCAGACCCAGTACTTC. Translated, it gives CASSLGGRGQTQYF.

This clone was seen more than once but under ten times. This chain connects TRBV19 to TRBJ1-1; 8 nucleotides agree with TRBD1. The CDR3 loop spans 19 amino acids. The trim removed 5 bases at V and 4 bases at J, leaving 21 bases unmatched. Germline lookup yields CDR1 LNHDA and CDR2 SQIVND (reference sequence). DNA of the CDR3: TGTGCCAGTAGTCTTGGGACAGGCGGGATTTTGAGACCTGGCACTGAAGCTTTCTTT. Protein: CASSLGTGGILRPGTEAFF.